This TCR beta chain was profiled in a study of cytomegalovirus exposure and HLA in healthy donors. PCR used 60 Vbeta primers and 13 Jbeta primers. TCRdb's table, derived via immunoSEQ multiplex PCR, lists solely in-frame clones and lacks some. The table lists around 190,000 clones, about 84% of them singletons. Study-level points and caveats: Researchers catalogued about 160 TCR beta chains as cytomegalovirus-associated. Fewer N-insertions than the roughly 630-donor mean were reportedly shown by an Asian-associated ancestry cluster in a later analysis.

This clone turned up a few times. Its antigen is not known. This CDR3 is 15 amino acids long. Trimming shortened V by 6 bases and J by 7 bases, and 16 bases separated the two germline ends. Germline assignment: CDR1 WNHNN and CDR2 SYGVQD (reference sequence). The sample comprised PBMCs. This TCR was recovered from a woman aged 30 to 39 in good health and CMV-seropositive. The chain couples TRBV10-1 to TRBJ1-6; tentative D call: TRBD1 (5 bases). Here the CDR3 DNA reads TGCGCCAGCAGCCCGAAATCGGAGGGGAATTCACCCCTCCACTTT. Its translation is CASSPKSEGNSPLHF.